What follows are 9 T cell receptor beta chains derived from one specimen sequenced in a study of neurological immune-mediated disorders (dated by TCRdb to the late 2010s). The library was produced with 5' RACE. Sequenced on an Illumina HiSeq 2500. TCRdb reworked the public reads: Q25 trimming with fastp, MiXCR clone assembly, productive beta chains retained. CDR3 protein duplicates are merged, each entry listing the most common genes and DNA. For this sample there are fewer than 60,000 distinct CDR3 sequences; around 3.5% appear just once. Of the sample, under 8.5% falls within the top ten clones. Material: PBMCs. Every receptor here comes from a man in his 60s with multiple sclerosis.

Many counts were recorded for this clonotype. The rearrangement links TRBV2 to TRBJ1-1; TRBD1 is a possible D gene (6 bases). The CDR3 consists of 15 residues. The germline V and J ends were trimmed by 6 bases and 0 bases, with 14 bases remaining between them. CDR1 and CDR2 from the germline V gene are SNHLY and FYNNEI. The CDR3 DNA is TGTGCCAGCAGCCCCGGACAGAGCATGAACACTGAAGCTTTCTTT. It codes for CASSPGQSMNTEAFF.

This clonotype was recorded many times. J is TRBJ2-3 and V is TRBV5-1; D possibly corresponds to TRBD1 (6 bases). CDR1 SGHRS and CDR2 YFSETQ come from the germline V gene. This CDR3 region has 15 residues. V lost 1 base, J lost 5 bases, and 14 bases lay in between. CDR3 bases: TGCGCCAGCAGCTTGTTCCAGGGGTCGAAAGATACGCAGTATTTT. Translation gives CASSLFQGSKDTQYF.

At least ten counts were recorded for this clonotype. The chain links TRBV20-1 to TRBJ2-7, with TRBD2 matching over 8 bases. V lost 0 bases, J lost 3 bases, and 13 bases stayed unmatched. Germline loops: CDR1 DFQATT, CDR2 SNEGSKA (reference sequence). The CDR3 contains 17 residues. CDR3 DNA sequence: TGCAGTGCTAGAGATCTCACAGGCGGGGGGAAAAACTACGAGCAGTACTTC. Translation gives CSARDLTGGGKNYEQYF.

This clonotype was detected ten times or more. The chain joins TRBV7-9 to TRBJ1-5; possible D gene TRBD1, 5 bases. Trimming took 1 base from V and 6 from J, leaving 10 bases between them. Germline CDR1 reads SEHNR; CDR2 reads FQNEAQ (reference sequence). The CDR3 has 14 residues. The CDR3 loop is CASSLGGNVQPQHF. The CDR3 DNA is TGTGCCAGCAGCTTAGGGGGGAATGTTCAGCCCCAGCATTTT.

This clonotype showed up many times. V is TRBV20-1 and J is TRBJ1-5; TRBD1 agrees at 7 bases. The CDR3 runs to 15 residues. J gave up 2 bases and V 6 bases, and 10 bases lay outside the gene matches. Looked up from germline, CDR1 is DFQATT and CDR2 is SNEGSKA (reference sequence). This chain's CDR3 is CSAGQATGGNQPQHF. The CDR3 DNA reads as TGCAGTGCAGGACAGGCAACGGGGGGCAATCAGCCCCAGCATTTT.

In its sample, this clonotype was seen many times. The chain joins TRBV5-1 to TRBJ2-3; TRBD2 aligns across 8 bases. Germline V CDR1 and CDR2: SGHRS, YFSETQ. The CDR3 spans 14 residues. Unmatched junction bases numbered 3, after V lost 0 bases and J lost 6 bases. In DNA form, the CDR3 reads TGCGCCAGCAGCTTGGAGCGGGAGTCGGATACGCAGTATTTT. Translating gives CASSLERESDTQYF.

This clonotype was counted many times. The CDR3 DNA is TGTGCCAGCAGACTCACTAGCGGGAATGAGCAGTTCTTC. This gives the protein CASRLTSGNEQFF. The V gene is TRBV27, the J gene TRBJ2-1; TRBD2 matches at 9 bases. Germline lookup yields CDR1 MNHEY and CDR2 SMNVEV (reference sequence). V shed 6 bases, J shed 7 bases, and the junction held 4 bases outside the gene matches. This CDR3 spans 13 amino acids.

CDR3: CSARWGLSTDTQYF. The CDR3 DNA follows: TGCAGTGCTAGATGGGGCCTGAGCACAGATACGCAGTATTTT. The chain recombines TRBV20-1 with TRBJ2-3; maybe TRBD1 (5 bases). Germline CDR1 and CDR2: DFQATT and SNEGSKA (reference sequence). This CDR3 region has 14 residues. Trimming pared 2 bases from V and 0 bases from J, leaving 9 bases between.

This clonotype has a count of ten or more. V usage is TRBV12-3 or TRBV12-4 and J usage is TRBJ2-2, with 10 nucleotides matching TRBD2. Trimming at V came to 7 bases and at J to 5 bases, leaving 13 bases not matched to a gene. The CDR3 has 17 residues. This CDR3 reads CASIPSLAGVGTGELFF. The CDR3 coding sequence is TGTGCCAGCATCCCCTCTCTAGCGGGAGTTGGTACCGGGGAGCTGTTTTTT.